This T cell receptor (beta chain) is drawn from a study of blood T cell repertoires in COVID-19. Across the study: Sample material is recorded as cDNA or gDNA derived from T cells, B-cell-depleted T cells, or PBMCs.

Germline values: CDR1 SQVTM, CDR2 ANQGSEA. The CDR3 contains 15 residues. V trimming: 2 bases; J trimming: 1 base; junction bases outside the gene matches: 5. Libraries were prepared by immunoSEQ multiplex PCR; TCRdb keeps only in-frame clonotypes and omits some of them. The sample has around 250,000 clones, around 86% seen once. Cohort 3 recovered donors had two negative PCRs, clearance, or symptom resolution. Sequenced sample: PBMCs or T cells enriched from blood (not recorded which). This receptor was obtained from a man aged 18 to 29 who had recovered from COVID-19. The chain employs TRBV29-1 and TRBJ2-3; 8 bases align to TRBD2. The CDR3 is CSVESRGDGTDTQYF. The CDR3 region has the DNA TGCAGCGTTGAATCGCGGGGGGACGGCACAGATACGCAGTATTTT.